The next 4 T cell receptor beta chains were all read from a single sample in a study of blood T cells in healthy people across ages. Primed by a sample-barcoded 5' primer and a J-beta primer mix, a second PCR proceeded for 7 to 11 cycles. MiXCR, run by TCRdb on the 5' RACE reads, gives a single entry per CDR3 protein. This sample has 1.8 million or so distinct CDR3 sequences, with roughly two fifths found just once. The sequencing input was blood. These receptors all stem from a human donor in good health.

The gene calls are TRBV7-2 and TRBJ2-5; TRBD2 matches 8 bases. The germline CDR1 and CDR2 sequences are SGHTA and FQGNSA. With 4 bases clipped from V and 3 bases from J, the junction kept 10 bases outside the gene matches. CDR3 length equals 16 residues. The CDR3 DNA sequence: TGTGCCAGCAGCTCCCCCATTAGCGGGGTAAAAGAGACCCAGTACTTC. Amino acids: CASSSPISGVKETQYF.

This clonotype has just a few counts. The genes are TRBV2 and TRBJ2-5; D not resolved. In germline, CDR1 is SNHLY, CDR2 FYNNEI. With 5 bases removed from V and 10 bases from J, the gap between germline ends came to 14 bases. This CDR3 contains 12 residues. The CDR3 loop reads CASSSLAEDQYF. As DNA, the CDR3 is TGTGCCAGCAGTTCCCTCGCCGAGGACCAGTACTTC. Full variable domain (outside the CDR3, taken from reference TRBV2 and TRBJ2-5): EPEVTQTPSHQVTQMGQEVILRCVPISNHLYFYWYRQILGQKVEFLVSFYNNEISEKSEIFDDQFSVERPDGSNFTLKIRSTKLEDSAMYFCASSSLAEDQYFGPGTRLLVL.

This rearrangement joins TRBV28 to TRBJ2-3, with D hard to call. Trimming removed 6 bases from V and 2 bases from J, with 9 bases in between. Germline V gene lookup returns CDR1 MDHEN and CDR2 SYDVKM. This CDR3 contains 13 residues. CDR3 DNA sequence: TGTGCCAGCAGAGGAACGCACACAGATACGCAGTATTTT. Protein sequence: CASRGTHTDTQYF.

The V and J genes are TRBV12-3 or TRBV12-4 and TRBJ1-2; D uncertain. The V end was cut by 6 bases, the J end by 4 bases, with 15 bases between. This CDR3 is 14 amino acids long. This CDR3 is CASRLIGEGYGYTF. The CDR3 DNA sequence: TGTGCCAGCAGGCTCATCGGGGAGGGCTATGGCTACACCTTC.